This T cell receptor beta chain was sequenced for a study of a mutant IDH1 vaccine in newly diagnosed glioma. The CDR3 contains 17 residues. V lost 4 bases, J lost 0 bases, and 8 bases stayed unmatched. In germline, CDR1 is SGHRS, CDR2 YFSETQ. Produced via immunoSEQ multiplex PCR; TCRdb's table is partial and in-frame only. The sample yields around 45,000 clones, more than 75% seen once. Sample time point: week 35, safety follow-up. It was 300 ug of mutant IDH1 20-mer peptide that made up each vaccine dose, given with topical imiquimod. As concerns this clone: Its antigen is as yet unknown.

Sequencing used PBMCs, obtained from a glioma patient whose treatment included an IDH1 peptide vaccine. The receptor was derived from a woman aged 40-49 years with glioma. This rearrangement joins TRBV5-1 to TRBJ1-5; 9 bases are a match to TRBD1. Here the CDR3 DNA reads TGCGCCAGCAGCCTTTCCGGGACAGGGTATAGCAATCAGCCCCAGCATTTT. Protein sequence: CASSLSGTGYSNQPQHF. The full variable domain, rest sourced from reference TRBV5-1 and TRBJ1-5, is KAGVTQTPRYLIKTRGQQVTLSCSPISGHRSVSWYQQTPGQGLQFLFEYFSETQRNKGNFPGRFSGRQFSNSRSEMNVSTLELGDSALYLCASSLSGTGYSNQPQHFGDGTRLSIL.